The 29 T cell receptor beta chains below all came from one sample that was sequenced in a study of blood T cell repertoires in COVID-19 (dated by TCRdb to 2018 to 2020). Preparation of the library involved the immunoSEQ multiplex PCR assay. The table was pulled from immuneACCESS by TCRdb, which kept in-frame rearrangements only. Such tables lose some clones; where checked, under half of the loss comes from unresolved V genes, and the rest has no known cause. The sample profile shows 250,000 to 300,000 clones; approximately 88% of them were found once. The ten largest make up about 1.7% of the sample. Sequenced input: PBMCs or T cells enriched from blood (not recorded which). The receptors originated from a woman aged 40 to 50 who had recovered from COVID-19.

This chain joins TRBV20-1 and TRBJ1-1, with D perhaps matching TRBD1 (5 bases). Germline CDR1 is DFQATT and CDR2 is SNEGSKA (reference sequence). Trimming removed 6 bases from V and 13 bases from J, with 18 bases in between. The length of the CDR3 is 11 residues. The CDR3 region has the DNA TGCAGTGCCCATACGGGGGTATTGGGTTTCTTT. It codes for CSAHTGVLGFF.

For the CDR3, the DNA is TGTGCCAGCAGCGTGAGGACAGGGGAGGGAAAACTGTTTTTT. It is translated as CASSVRTGEGKLFF. The V and J genes are TRBV9 and TRBJ1-4; TRBD1 aligns across 9 bases. CDR1 is SGDLS and CDR2 is YYNGEE in the germline V gene. This CDR3 contains 14 residues. V lost 2 bases, J lost 10 bases, and 6 bases stayed unmatched.

The chain links TRBV14 to TRBJ2-2; D is unclear. CDR3 length: 14 amino acids. Trimming shortened V by 1 base and J by 5 bases, and 8 bases separated the two germline ends. Germline assignment: CDR1 SGHDN and CDR2 FVKESK. The CDR3 DNA follows: TGTGCCAGCAGCCAAGGTCTGCGTACCGGGGAGCTGTTTTTT. This codes for CASSQGLRTGELFF.

This clone was seen once. CDR3 nucleotides: TGTGCCTGGAGTTCCGATCTATCCCCGGGACTGTTCAATCAGCCCCAGCATTTT. Translated, it gives CAWSSDLSPGLFNQPQHF. J is TRBJ1-5 and V is TRBV30, with D tentatively TRBD1 (5 bases). Trimming removed 2 bases from V and 3 bases from J, with 23 bases in between. CDR3 length: 18 residues. Germline V gives CDR1 GTSNPN, CDR2 SVGIG (reference sequence).

The V call is TRBV6-5, the J call TRBJ1-5; D is perhaps TRBD1 (5 bases). CDR3 size: 15 residues. CDR1 and CDR2 from the germline V gene are MNHEY and SVGAGI. V lost 8 bases and J 4 bases, leaving 18 bases between the germline ends. The DNA of the CDR3 is TGTGCCAGCGCCGTCCCGGGGGGAAATAATCAGCCCCAGCATTTT. Protein: CASAVPGGNNQPQHF.

The chain joins TRBV3-1 (or the pseudogene TRBV3-2) to TRBJ1-6, with D unresolved. The CDR3 has 13 amino acids. Germline V gene data show CDR1 as LGHDT and CDR2 as YNNKEL (reference sequence). With 5 bases removed from V and 4 bases from J, the gap between germline ends came to 6 bases. The CDR3 region has the DNA TGTGCCAGCAGCTCTATGTATAATTCACCCCTCCACTTT. Its translation: CASSSMYNSPLHF.

J is TRBJ2-7 and V is TRBV5-1, with D possibly TRBD2 on 5 matching bases. Trimming left V 0 bases short and J 2 bases short, with 9 bases between. CDR1 is SGHRS, CDR2 YFSETQ, per germline. The CDR3 contains 14 residues. CDR3 DNA sequence: TGCGCCAGCAGCTTGGCCCGGGATACCTACGAGCAGTACTTC. This gives the protein CASSLARDTYEQYF. The full variable domain, with the rest looked up from reference TRBV5-1 and TRBJ2-7, is KAGVTQTPRYLIKTRGQQVTLSCSPISGHRSVSWYQQTPGQGLQFLFEYFSETQRNKGNFPGRFSGRQFSNSRSEMNVSTLELGDSALYLCASSLARDTYEQYFGPGTRLTVT.

The rearrangement links TRBV19 to TRBJ1-2; 7 bases map to TRBD1. After removal of 9 bases from V and 0 bases from J, the junction contained 7 bases not matched to a gene. This CDR3 has 14 amino acids. Germline V gene lookup returns CDR1 LNHDA and CDR2 SQIVND (reference sequence). For the CDR3, the DNA is TGTGCCAGCAGATTAGGACAGGCTAACTATGGCTACACCTTC. Amino acids: CASRLGQANYGYTF.

As to this clone: Its ends do not fully match the called genes, so a read error is possible. This chain connects TRBV11-2 to TRBJ2-1, with D possibly being TRBD2 (5 bases). This CDR3 has 11 residues. Germline V gene sequence: CDR1 SGHAT, CDR2 FQNNGV. CDR3 residues: CASSLGPGLIF. CDR3 in DNA: TGTGCCAGCAGCTTAGGCCCCGGACTCATCTTC.

V gene TRBV6-5 combines with J gene TRBJ2-1; possible D gene TRBD1, 6 bases. This CDR3 comprises 14 residues. Germline values: CDR1 MNHEY, CDR2 SVGAGI. Trimming removed 6 bases from V and 6 bases from J, with 15 bases in between. The CDR3 here is CASRLQGSSNEQFF. CDR3 DNA: TGTGCCAGCAGATTACAGGGCTCGAGCAATGAGCAGTTCTTC.

The chain has TRBV29-1 and TRBJ2-1, with a weak D call TRBD2 (5 bases). V was trimmed by 5 bases and J by 0 bases, leaving 20 bases between them. Germline V CDR1 and CDR2: SQVTM, ANQGSEA. This CDR3 comprises 17 residues. The CDR3 coding sequence is TGCAGCGTTCAGCGGCATGGATTATCGAGCTCCTACAATGAGCAGTTCTTC. It yields the protein CSVQRHGLSSSYNEQFF.

This chain connects TRBV7-9 to TRBJ2-7; no reliable D call. Germline CDR1 is SEHNR and CDR2 is FQNEAQ (reference sequence). With 1 base removed from V and 3 bases from J, the gap between germline ends came to 7 bases. This CDR3 is built from 13 residues. The CDR3 spells CASSLDAVYEQYF. The CDR3 region has the DNA TGTGCCAGCAGCTTAGATGCGGTCTACGAGCAGTACTTC.

V usage is TRBV5-1 and J usage is TRBJ1-2, with 7 bases lining up with TRBD1. Trimming cost V 1 base and J 1 base; bases outside gene matches: 1. The CDR3 has 14 amino acids. Germline V lookup: CDR1 SGHRS, CDR2 YFSETQ. CDR3 loop: CASSLRDSNYGYTF. The CDR3, as DNA: TGCGCCAGCAGCTTGCGGGACAGTAACTATGGCTACACCTTC.

The chain combines TRBV5-6 with TRBJ1-5; TRBD1 is a possible D gene (6 bases). Germline V gene data show CDR1 as SGHDT and CDR2 as YYEEEE. The V and J ends lost 4 bases and 3 bases respectively, with 11 bases between them. The CDR3 extends over 14 amino acids. The CDR3 nucleotides are TGTGCCAGCAGCAAGAGGGGGTCCAATCAGCCCCAGCATTTT. As protein: CASSKRGSNQPQHF. Together with reference TRBV5-6 and TRBJ1-5, the CDR3 gives the full variable domain: DAGVTQSPTHLIKTRGQQVTLRCSPKSGHDTVSWYQQALGQGPQFIFQYYEEEERQRGNFPDRFSGHQFPNYSSELNVNALLLGDSALYLCASSKRGSNQPQHFGDGTRLSIL.

The chain couples TRBV4-2 to TRBJ2-7; the D is unclear. CDR1 LGHNA and CDR2 YNFKEQ come from the germline V gene. V gave up 0 bases and J gave up 0 bases, with 12 bases separating them. This CDR3 is built from 16 residues. The CDR3 coding sequence is TGTGCCAGCAGCCAAGAACCCCACTCTAGCTCCTACGAGCAGTACTTC. Protein sequence: CASSQEPHSSSYEQYF.

This clone came up once. The V and J genes are TRBV7-2 and TRBJ1-3; TRBD1 matches 8 bases. Germline CDR1 is SGHTA and CDR2 is FQGNSA. This CDR3 is 16 amino acids long. J was trimmed by 4 bases and V by 4 bases; bases with no gene match: 9. The CDR3 nucleotides read TGTGCCAGCAGCTACCTACCGGGACAGGCCGGAAACACCATATATTTT. It encodes CASSYLPGQAGNTIYF.

This clone was seen a single time. V gene TRBV21-1 combines with J gene TRBJ2-4; the listed D gene, TRBD2, was not tested against the DNA. TRBV21-1 is an annotated pseudogene. The CDR3 length is 16 residues. The DNA for the CDR3 is TGTGCCAGCCCGACTAGCGGGGGGGCCGCCAAAAACATTCAGTACTTC. Protein product: CASPTSGGAAKNIQYF.

This chain links TRBV7-2 with TRBJ1-5; perhaps TRBD1 as D (6 bases). Germline CDR1 and CDR2: SGHTA and FQGNSA. V lost 3 bases to trimming and J lost 4 bases, with 7 bases between them. There are 13 residues in the CDR3. The CDR3 spells CASSLQGNQPQHF. The DNA of the CDR3 is TGTGCCAGCAGCTTGCAGGGGAATCAGCCCCAGCATTTT.

The V call is TRBV12-5, the J call TRBJ1-3; D perhaps matches TRBD1 (5 bases). The CDR3 loop spans 18 amino acids. The V end lost 0 bases, the J end lost 4 bases, and 19 bases lay between the germline ends. The V gene's germline CDR1 is LGHNT and CDR2 FRNRAP. The CDR3 nucleotides are TGTGCTAGTGGTTTGGTATTTTGGGGCTCAAGAGGAGGAAACACCATATATTTT. Its protein is CASGLVFWGSRGGNTIYF.

The V call is TRBV19, the J call TRBJ1-2; 8 nucleotides align to TRBD1. Looked up from germline, CDR1 is LNHDA and CDR2 is SQIVND (reference sequence). The CDR3 extends over 14 amino acids. V gave up 5 bases and J gave up 6 bases; unmatched junction bases: 8. Written as DNA, the CDR3 is TGTGCCAGTAGTCGTAGACAGGGGATGGATGGCTACACCTTC. Protein: CASSRRQGMDGYTF.

J is TRBJ2-1 and V is TRBV3-1 (or the pseudogene TRBV3-2); D is uncertain. The germline CDR1 and CDR2 sequences are LGHDT and YNNKEL (reference sequence). V lost 2 bases and J lost 4, with 18 bases in between. The CDR3 contains 17 residues. The CDR3 region is CASSQTSGDPRYNEQFF. Written as DNA, the CDR3 is TGTGCCAGCAGCCAAACCTCTGGAGACCCGAGGTACAATGAGCAGTTCTTC.

The gene calls are TRBV18 and TRBJ2-7; D unresolved. V was shortened by 0 bases and J by 4 bases, with 10 bases between the two germline ends. Germline CDR1 KGHSH, CDR2 LQKENI. The CDR3 extends over 14 amino acids. The CDR3 reads CASSPPGAIYEQYF. As DNA, the CDR3 is TGTGCCAGCTCACCACCCGGAGCCATTTACGAGCAGTACTTC.

The gene calls are TRBV28 and TRBJ1-3; no reliable D call. This CDR3 comprises 12 residues. Trimming removed 6 bases from V and 3 bases from J, with 6 bases in between. The germline CDR1 and CDR2 sequences are MDHEN and SYDVKM. CDR3 protein: CASRDFGNTIYF. As DNA, the CDR3 is TGTGCCAGCAGAGACTTTGGAAACACCATATATTTT. Full variable domain (outside the CDR3, taken from reference TRBV28 and TRBJ1-3): DVKVTQSSRYLVKRTGEKVFLECVQDMDHENMFWYRQDPGLGLRLIYFSYDVKMKEKGDIPEGYSVSREKKERFSLILESASTNQTSMYLCASRDFGNTIYFGEGSWLTVV.

The chain recombines TRBV19 with TRBJ2-5, with 7 bases aligning to TRBD2. Germline trimming cut 3 bases from V and 6 bases from J; bases unmatched to any gene: 7. The CDR3 consists of 14 residues. The germline V gene has CDR1 LNHDA and CDR2 SQIVND (reference sequence). CDR3: CASSIEGGQKTQYF. In DNA, the CDR3 is TGTGCCAGTAGTATCGAGGGAGGGCAAAAGACCCAGTACTTC.

The J gene is TRBJ1-1, the V gene TRBV7-3, with D tentatively TRBD1 (5 bases). CDR1 is SGHTA, CDR2 FQGTGA, per germline. The CDR3 consists of 14 residues. V was trimmed by 1 base and J by 4 bases, leaving 10 bases between them. The CDR3 DNA reads TGTGCCAGCAGCTTAAATGGGGGAGGCACTGAAGCTTTCTTT. Amino acids: CASSLNGGGTEAFF.

CDR3 sequence reads: CASSVGRGAGELFF. CDR3 in DNA: TGTGCCAGCAGCGTAGGGCGGGGTGCCGGGGAGCTGTTTTTT. J is TRBJ2-2 and V is TRBV9; a weak D match, TRBD2 (6 bases). The CDR3 length is 14 residues. The V end lost 0 bases, the J end lost 6 bases, and 9 bases lay between the germline ends. Germline CDR1 and CDR2: SGDLS and YYNGEE.

The chain employs TRBV29-1 and TRBJ2-7; D may be TRBD2 (6 bases). Trimming shortened V by 5 bases and J by 5 bases, and 16 bases separated the two germline ends. CDR1 SQVTM and CDR2 ANQGSEA come from the germline V gene. The CDR3 covers 13 residues. CDR3 protein: CSVKTPGVHEQYF. As DNA, the CDR3 is TGCAGCGTTAAGACTCCGGGGGTCCACGAGCAGTACTTC.

The CDR3 reads CASSLGSTYGYTF. In DNA, the CDR3 is TGTGCCAGCAGCTTAGGATCGACTTATGGCTACACCTTC. This rearrangement joins TRBV7-9 to TRBJ1-2; D not certain. CDR3 size: 13 residues. Trimming took off 1 base at V and 5 bases at J, with 8 bases between the two ends. The V gene's germline CDR1 is SEHNR and CDR2 FQNEAQ (reference sequence).

The gene calls are TRBV29-1 and TRBJ1-2; D gene unclear. Trimming shortened V by 3 bases and J by 5 bases, and 13 bases separated the two germline ends. The CDR3 has 13 residues. Germline values: CDR1 SQVTM, CDR2 ANQGSEA. The CDR3 loop reads CSVEVNTGYGYTF. The CDR3 DNA reads TGCAGCGTTGAGGTGAACACCGGGTATGGCTACACCTTC.